What follows are 7 T cell receptor beta chains derived from one specimen sequenced in a study of metastatic and nonmetastatic thyroid tumors. The entire patient cohort was treatment-naive prior to thyroid surgery. TCRdb reassembled clones from the PCR reads with MiXCR. Of roughly 70,000 clones in the sample, roughly 18% are singletons; the top ten hold 9.5% to 15%. Source material: blood. The receptors originated from a female donor with papillary thyroid cancer or a benign thyroid nodule (not recorded which). Some clones in this sample may be carry-over from other donors' samples.

This clone was counted many times. This chain uses TRBV28 with TRBJ2-1; D possibly corresponds to TRBD2 (5 bases). The germline V gene has CDR1 MDHEN and CDR2 SYDVKM. This CDR3 has 14 residues. Trimming removed 6 bases at V and 4 bases at J, with 13 bases between. CDR3 in DNA: TGTGCCAGCAGCCGGACTGGCGCTTACAATGAGCAGTTCTTC. Its protein product is CASSRTGAYNEQFF.

The rearrangement joins TRBV5-1 to TRBJ1-3; no clear D. Germline-derived CDR1 and CDR2 are SGHRS and YFSETQ. Trimming cost V 4 bases and J 0 bases, with 14 bases left between them. The CDR3 has 16 residues. In DNA form, the CDR3 reads TGCGCCAGCAGCAACCTGGGCCCAGCCTCTGGAAACACCATATATTTT. It yields the protein CASSNLGPASGNTIYF.

The V gene is TRBV20-1, the J gene TRBJ2-7; D is tentatively TRBD1 or TRBD2 (7 bases each). V dropped 5 bases and J dropped 5 bases, with 16 bases sitting between them. The CDR3 contains 13 residues. From germline, CDR1 is DFQATT and CDR2 SNEGSKA (reference sequence). Here the CDR3 reads CSAPRGGIDEQYF. In DNA, the CDR3 is TGCAGTGCTCCCAGGGGGGGAATCGACGAGCAGTACTTC.

There are many counts of this clone. The chain joins TRBV12-5 to TRBJ2-3; D remains ambiguous. Trimming took 5 bases from V and 6 from J, leaving 6 bases between them. CDR3 length equals 11 residues. The germline CDR1 and CDR2 sequences are LGHNT and FRNRAP. The CDR3 protein is CASGRWDTQYF. The CDR3 DNA follows: TGTGCTAGTGGTAGGTGGGATACGCAGTATTTT.

The rearrangement joins TRBV6-1 to TRBJ2-7, with 14 bases that match TRBD2. The CDR3 has 14 amino acids. Trimming cost V 6 bases and J 3 bases; bases outside gene matches: 1. Germline V gene data show CDR1 as MNHNS and CDR2 as SASEGT. CDR3 protein: CASRGLAGVYEQYF. The CDR3 nucleotides read TGTGCCAGCAGGGGACTAGCGGGAGTCTACGAGCAGTACTTC.

This clone was found many times. The chain uses TRBV6-5 and TRBJ1-2; perhaps TRBD1 as D (6 bases). Germline CDR1 reads MNHEY; CDR2 reads SVGAGI. Between the trimmed V and J ends, which lost 0 bases and 2 bases, there was a span of 13 bases. This CDR3 has 16 residues. Here the CDR3 reads CASSYSLGQGNYGYTF. The CDR3 nucleotides read TGTGCCAGCAGTTACTCCCTTGGGCAGGGGAACTATGGCTACACCTTC.

The chain employs TRBV6-2 or TRBV6-3 and TRBJ2-7, with no clear D. This CDR3 is built from 14 residues. The V end lost 0 bases, the J end lost 0 bases, and 6 bases lay between the germline ends. Germline values: CDR1 MNHEY, CDR2 SVGEGT. The CDR3 nucleotides read TGTGCCAGCAGTTACTCGGATAGCTCCTACGAGCAGTACTTC. Translated, it gives CASSYSDSSYEQYF.